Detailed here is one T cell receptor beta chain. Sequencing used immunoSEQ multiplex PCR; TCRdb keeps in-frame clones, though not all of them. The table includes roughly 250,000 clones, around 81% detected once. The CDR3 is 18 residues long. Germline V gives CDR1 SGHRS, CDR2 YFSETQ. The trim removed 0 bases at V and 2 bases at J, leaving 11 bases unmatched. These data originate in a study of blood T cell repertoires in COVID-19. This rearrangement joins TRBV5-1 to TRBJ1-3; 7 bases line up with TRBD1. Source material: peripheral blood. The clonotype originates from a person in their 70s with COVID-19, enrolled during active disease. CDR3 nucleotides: TGCGCCAGCAGCTTGGAGGTCGTGACAGGGAGACCTGGAAACACCATATATTTT. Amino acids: CASSLEVVTGRPGNTIYF.